The 24 T cell receptor beta chains presented below share a single source sample, sequenced in a study of spatial heterogeneity in lung cancer. The time point was: blood at routine non-recurrence follow-up after resection. Tumor, nontumor lung or frozen PBMC supplied whole RNA, sequenced without sorting. One entry per CDR3 protein, called by TCRdb with MiXCR from the 5' RACE reads. Counted here are 25,000 to 30,000 distinct CDR3 sequences, 5% to 6.5% occurring once; the ten biggest clones make up approximately 20%. The sample was PBMCs, taken at follow-up. These receptors were collected from a male donor with early-stage non-small cell lung cancer.

This clonotype came up many times. The chain employs TRBV11-2 and TRBJ2-1, with D perhaps matching TRBD2 (5 bases). Germline V CDR1 and CDR2: SGHAT, FQNNGV. This CDR3 contains 14 residues. Trimming removed 5 bases from V and 6 bases from J, with 14 bases in between. The CDR3 sequence is CASSPGTAGNEQFF. The CDR3 DNA follows: TGTGCCAGCAGCCCTGGCACTGCGGGCAATGAGCAGTTCTTC.

There are many counts of this clonotype. The V gene is TRBV7-2, the J gene TRBJ2-4; 7 bases match TRBD1. V lost 3 bases and J lost 6; bases outside the gene matches: 5. CDR3 length: 14 residues. CDR1 SGHTA and CDR2 FQGNSA come from the germline V gene. As DNA, the CDR3 is TGTGCCAGCAGCTTGGAGAGGGACAGAAACATTCAGTACTTC. It codes for CASSLERDRNIQYF.

This clonotype was seen many times. The genes are TRBV20-1 and TRBJ2-1; 7 nucleotides match TRBD1. CDR1 is DFQATT, CDR2 SNEGSKA, per germline (reference sequence). CDR3 size: 13 residues. V was pared by 1 base and J by 4 bases, with 1 base of the junction left unmatched. CDR3 protein: CSARGGQYNEQFF. CDR3 in DNA: TGCAGTGCTAGAGGGGGACAGTACAATGAGCAGTTCTTC.

This clonotype was seen more than once but under ten times. This chain uses TRBV12-3 or TRBV12-4 with TRBJ2-4; D is perhaps TRBD1 or TRBD2 (5 bases each). This CDR3 is 15 amino acids long. V was clipped by 4 bases and J by 8 bases, with 18 bases between them. CDR3 sequence reads: CASSSRDLLFHIQYF. In DNA, the CDR3 is TGTGCCAGCAGTTCCCGGGACCTCCTCTTCCACATTCAGTACTTC.

This clonotype was counted a few times. The chain links TRBV7-2 to TRBJ1-2; D is undetermined. This CDR3 has 13 residues. V was clipped by 2 bases and J by 8 bases, with 12 bases between them. Germline V gives CDR1 SGHTA, CDR2 FQGNSA. The CDR3 DNA reads TGTGCCAGCAGCTTACCCGACCCGAGGGGCTACACCTTC. This gives the protein CASSLPDPRGYTF.

The chain couples TRBV11-2 to TRBJ2-3; 10 bases line up with TRBD2. Germline CDR1 reads SGHAT; CDR2 reads FQNNGV. The length of the CDR3 is 16 residues. The junction had 11 bases not matched to a gene; V was cut back by 6 bases and J by 5 bases. CDR3 sequence (DNA): TGTGCCAGCAGACGAGGAGCGGGAGGGCTGGGAGATACGCAGTATTTT. It yields the protein CASRRGAGGLGDTQYF.

As to this clonotype: One end of the junction is discordant with germline, which a read error may explain. In DNA, the CDR3 is TGTGCCAGCAGTCCCCGGACAGGGAACCCTGAAGCTTTCTTT. It translates to CASSPRTGNPEAFF. The J gene is TRBJ1-1, the V gene TRBV12-3 or TRBV12-4; 8 bases line up with TRBD1. The CDR3 length is 14 residues.

Remarks on this clonotype: The conserved closing phenylalanine or tryptophan is absent in this CDR3, likely reflecting a read error. The chain recombines TRBV20-1 with TRBJ2-7; a weak D match, TRBD2 (5 bases). Trimming removed 3 bases from V and 2 bases from J, with 11 bases in between. CDR1 is DFQATT and CDR2 is SNEGSKA in the germline V gene (reference sequence). The CDR3 totals 13 residues. DNA of the CDR3: TGCAGTGCTAGGCTTACCGGGACCTACGAGCAGTACATC. Amino acid sequence: CSARLTGTYEQYI.

The chain combines TRBV20-1 with TRBJ1-6; 12 nucleotides agree with TRBD1. Germline V lookup: CDR1 DFQATT, CDR2 SNEGSKA (reference sequence). The CDR3 length is 16 residues. The V segment lost 4 bases and the J segment 5 bases; nucleotides outside the gene matches: 6. The CDR3: CSATGTGGGDNSPLHF. CDR3 in DNA: TGCAGTGCTACGGGGACAGGGGGCGGCGATAATTCACCCCTCCACTTT.

The chain carries TRBV6-2 or TRBV6-3 and TRBJ2-1, with D tentatively TRBD1 (5 bases). Deletions cut 5 bases from V and 9 bases from J, with 11 bases between. The CDR3 totals 12 residues. From germline, CDR1 is MNHEY and CDR2 SVGEGT. In DNA, the CDR3 is TGTGCCAGCAGTCGACAGAGCTCTGAGCAGTTCTTC. Translating it yields CASSRQSSEQFF.

This clonotype has a count of ten or more. This sequence joins TRBV24-1 and TRBJ1-2; D ambiguous. V was clipped by 4 bases and J by 8 bases, with 19 bases between them. The CDR3 runs to 15 residues. Germline V lookup: CDR1 KGHDR, CDR2 SFDVKD. CDR3 sequence reads: CATSDTGPDGKGYTF. The CDR3, as DNA: TGTGCCACCAGTGACACGGGCCCCGACGGGAAAGGCTACACCTTC.

This clonotype occurred many times. The chain couples TRBV7-9 to TRBJ2-3, with TRBD1 as a possible D gene (5 bases). Germline CDR1 SEHNR, CDR2 FQNEAQ (reference sequence). V dropped 7 bases and J dropped 6 bases, with 20 bases sitting between them. The CDR3 sequence is 15 residues long. The CDR3 region has the DNA TGTGCCAGCAACCTCGTGGCAGGGTGGTTGGATACGCAGTATTTT. Its translation: CASNLVAGWLDTQYF. The variable domain in full, completed from reference TRBV7-9 and TRBJ2-3, reads DTGVSQNPRHKITKRGQNVTFRCDPISEHNRLYWYRQTLGQGPEFLTYFQNEAQLEKSRLLSDRFSAERPKGSFSTLEIQRTEQGDSAMYLCASNLVAGWLDTQYFGPGTRLTVL.

This clonotype was counted many times. The chain carries TRBV5-1 and TRBJ2-7, with D perhaps TRBD2 (5 bases). Germline values: CDR1 SGHRS, CDR2 YFSETQ. This CDR3 region has 14 residues. V lost 2 bases and J 6 bases, leaving 15 bases between the germline ends. Here the CDR3 DNA reads TGCGCCAGCAGCTTTAGGGCCGGCGGACTCGAGCAGTACTTC. Amino acid sequence: CASSFRAGGLEQYF.

This clonotype was observed at least ten times. This sequence joins TRBV19 and TRBJ1-1; 7 bases are a match to TRBD1. Trimming cost V 7 bases and J 5 bases; bases outside gene matches: 13. CDR3 length: 15 amino acids. Germline V gene sequence: CDR1 LNHDA, CDR2 SQIVND (reference sequence). The DNA of the CDR3 is TGTGCCAGTAATTCCCAGGGGGGTTGGCAAACTGAAGCTTTCTTT. It yields the protein CASNSQGGWQTEAFF.

The rearrangement joins TRBV20-1 to TRBJ2-7; D perhaps matches TRBD2 (6 bases). This CDR3 comprises 14 residues. The germline CDR1 and CDR2 sequences are DFQATT and SNEGSKA (reference sequence). V gave up 5 bases and J gave up 5 bases, with 19 bases separating them. Here the CDR3 reads CSAPHPTGGNEQYF. CDR3 coding DNA: TGCAGTGCTCCCCACCCCACAGGCGGGAACGAGCAGTACTTC.

This clonotype was seen more than once but under ten times. J is TRBJ2-1 and V is TRBV7-2; TRBD1 is a possible D gene (5 bases). The CDR3 is 14 residues long. Trimming shortened V by 4 bases and J by 3 bases, and 10 bases separated the two germline ends. Looked up from germline, CDR1 is SGHTA and CDR2 is FQGNSA. The CDR3 is CASSSRVVYNEQFF. DNA for the CDR3: TGTGCCAGCAGCTCCAGGGTTGTCTACAATGAGCAGTTCTTC.

This clonotype was found many times. The chain recombines TRBV2 with TRBJ1-6, with D uncertain. The CDR3 consists of 11 residues. Per the germline V gene, CDR1 is SNHLY and CDR2 is FYNNEI. Trimming took off 6 bases at V and 4 bases at J, with 1 base between the two ends. In DNA form, the CDR3 reads TGTGCCAGCAGGTATAATTCACCCCTCCACTTT. It encodes CASRYNSPLHF. Full variable domain (remainder filled in from reference TRBV2 and TRBJ1-6): EPEVTQTPSHQVTQMGQEVILRCVPISNHLYFYWYRQILGQKVEFLVSFYNNEISEKSEIFDDQFSVERPDGSNFTLKIRSTKLEDSAMYFCASRYNSPLHFGNGTRLTVT.

This clonotype was counted ten times or more. This sequence joins TRBV4-3 and TRBJ2-3; D not certain. Germline-derived CDR1 and CDR2 are LGHNA and YSLEER. The V end was cut by 1 base, the J end by 0 bases, with 17 bases between. The CDR3 extends over 18 amino acids. The CDR3 region is CASSQASLSAGSTDTQYF. DNA for the CDR3: TGCGCCAGCAGCCAAGCCTCCCTGTCTGCAGGAAGCACAGATACGCAGTATTTT.

The gene calls are TRBV7-2 and TRBJ2-7; no definite D call. V dropped 2 bases and J dropped 3 bases, with 8 bases sitting between them. CDR1 SGHTA and CDR2 FQGNSA come from the germline V gene. CDR3 length equals 13 residues. The CDR3 reads CASSLQAYYEQYF. The CDR3 DNA sequence: TGTGCCAGCAGCTTACAGGCATACTACGAGCAGTACTTC.

This clonotype came up many times. The chain combines TRBV12-3 or TRBV12-4 with TRBJ2-1; D not certain. This CDR3 has 11 amino acids. Trimming took off 6 bases at V and 5 bases at J, with 5 bases between the two ends. The DNA of the CDR3 is TGTGCCAGCAGGGTCCACAATGAGCAGTTCTTC. It is translated as CASRVHNEQFF.

This clonotype was observed at least ten times. V gene TRBV24-1 combines with J gene TRBJ2-6; D not resolved. Germline V CDR1 and CDR2: KGHDR, SFDVKD. This CDR3 region has 14 residues. Between the trimmed V and J ends, which lost 1 base and 4 bases, there was a span of 4 bases. CDR3 residues: CATSDFSGANVLTF. DNA for the CDR3: TGTGCCACCAGTGATTTCTCGGGGGCCAACGTCCTGACTTTC.

This clonotype occurred many times. J is TRBJ2-3 and V is TRBV7-2; 9 bases align to TRBD2. CDR3 length: 16 residues. CDR1 and CDR2 (germline): SGHTA, FQGNSA. The V gene end was trimmed by 1 base and the J gene end by 0 bases; junction bases not matched to a gene: 2. CDR3 region: CASSLVAGVSTDTQYF. The CDR3 region has the DNA TGTGCCAGCAGCTTAGTAGCGGGGGTGAGCACAGATACGCAGTATTTT.

This clonotype was observed many times. This chain uses TRBV5-4 with TRBJ2-6; D uncertain. Looked up from germline, CDR1 is SGHNT and CDR2 is YYREEE (reference sequence). V was trimmed by 4 bases and J by 5 bases, leaving 19 bases between them. The CDR3 is 17 amino acids. The CDR3 here is CASSQIPTAPWANVLTF. The CDR3 nucleotides read TGTGCCAGCAGCCAGATCCCGACGGCCCCGTGGGCCAACGTCCTGACTTTC.

This clonotype was counted ten times or more. J is TRBJ2-1 and V is TRBV7-9; D assignment may be TRBD1 or TRBD2 (5 bases each). Trimming removed 7 bases from V and 0 bases from J, with 13 bases in between. Per germline, CDR1 SEHNR and CDR2 FQNEAQ (reference sequence). This CDR3 is 15 amino acids long. CDR3 nucleotide sequence: TGTGCCAGCACCGGGACGACCAGCTCCTACAATGAGCAGTTCTTC. It translates to CASTGTTSSYNEQFF.